This TCR beta chain was captured by sequencing in a study of blood T cell repertoires in COVID-19. As for the study in general: T cells, B-cell-depleted T cells, or PBMCs supplied cDNA or gDNA.

Profiled with immunoSEQ multiplex PCR; TCRdb holds only in-frame clones, not every one. Of approximately 300,000 clones detected, 86% appear once; the ten largest clones hold over 2%. Participant ages covered about 18 to 100 years across 24 US areas. Donors in Cohort 3 who had recovered were those with two negative PCRs, healthcare professional clearance, or resolution of their symptoms. Germline values: CDR1 LNHDA, CDR2 SQIVND (reference sequence). This CDR3 contains 16 residues. Trimming shortened V by 7 bases and J by 8 bases, and 26 bases separated the two germline ends. Sequencing was performed on PBMCs or T cells enriched from blood (not recorded which). V usage is TRBV19 and J usage is TRBJ1-2, with D perhaps matching TRBD1 (6 bases). This clonotype was obtained from a woman between 18 and 29 years old who had recovered from COVID-19. The CDR3 here is CASITHSGRGASGYTF. The CDR3 DNA reads as TGTGCCAGTATCACTCACTCGGGCAGGGGCGCCTCCGGCTACACCTTC.